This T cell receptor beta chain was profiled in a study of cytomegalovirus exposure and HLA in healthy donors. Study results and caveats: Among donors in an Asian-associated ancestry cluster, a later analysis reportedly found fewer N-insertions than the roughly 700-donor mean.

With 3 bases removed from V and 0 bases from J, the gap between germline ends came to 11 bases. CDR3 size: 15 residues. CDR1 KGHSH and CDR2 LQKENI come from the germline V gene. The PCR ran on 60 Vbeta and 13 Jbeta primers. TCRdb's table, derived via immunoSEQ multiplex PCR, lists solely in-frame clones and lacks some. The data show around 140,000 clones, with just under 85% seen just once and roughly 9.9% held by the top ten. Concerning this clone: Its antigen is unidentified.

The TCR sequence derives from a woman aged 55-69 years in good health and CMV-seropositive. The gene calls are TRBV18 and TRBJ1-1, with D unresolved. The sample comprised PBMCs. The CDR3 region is CASSPLADMNTEAFF. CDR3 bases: TGTGCCAGCTCACCTTTGGCAGACATGAACACTGAAGCTTTCTTT.